Shown below are 27 T cell receptor beta chains from a single sample sequenced in a study of blood T cell repertoires in COVID-19 (dated by TCRdb to about 2020). The receptor library was made with the immunoSEQ multiplex PCR assay. The source is immuneACCESS, and TCRdb retained only in-frame sequences with V and J called. Part of the clones is not carried over; for the studies checked, unresolved V genes explain less than half of this, and the remainder is unexplained. A total of fewer than 110,000 clones appear in this sample, under 90% of them only once. Approximately 13% of the sample is taken by the ten largest. Sequencing input: peripheral blood. The source is a human donor in a cohort sampled during active or convalescent COVID-19.

CDR3 amino acids: CASSRPGQATSGNTIYF. The CDR3 bases are TGTGCCAGCAGTCGACCCGGACAGGCCACCTCTGGAAACACCATATATTTT. The V and J genes are TRBV6-6 and TRBJ1-3; 7 bases line up with TRBD1. CDR1 is MNHNY and CDR2 is SVGAGI in the germline V gene (reference sequence). The CDR3 loop spans 17 amino acids. Trimming at V came to 5 bases and at J to 0 bases, leaving 10 bases not matched to a gene.

This sequence joins TRBV20-1 and TRBJ1-1, with 8 bases aligning to TRBD1. The CDR3 length is 15 residues. Germline CDR1 reads DFQATT; CDR2 reads SNEGSKA (reference sequence). J lost 4 bases, V lost 3 bases, and 10 bases had no gene match. The CDR3 is CSASSQGALGTEAFF. In DNA form, the CDR3 reads TGCAGTGCTAGTTCTCAGGGGGCTCTGGGCACTGAAGCTTTCTTT.

V is TRBV19 and J is TRBJ1-5, with D unclear. Trimming pared 7 bases from V and 9 bases from J, leaving 22 bases between. The CDR3 loop spans 15 amino acids. CDR1 is LNHDA and CDR2 is SQIVND in the germline V gene (reference sequence). The CDR3 coding sequence is TGTGCCAGTAATCTCGGTGGAGCGTCTGTGAGGCCCCAGCATTTT. Translating gives CASNLGGASVRPQHF.

This clone was counted a few times. The chain carries TRBV5-6 and TRBJ1-6, with D unresolved. Germline CDR1 reads SGHDT; CDR2 reads YYEEEE. V shed 1 base and J shed 0 bases, with 14 bases lying between them. CDR3 length equals 18 residues. CDR3 in amino acids: CASSLRRGSPSYNSPLHF. CDR3 sequence (DNA): TGTGCCAGCAGCTTGAGGAGAGGCTCTCCCTCCTATAATTCACCCCTCCACTTT.

J is TRBJ2-7 and V is TRBV4-1, with D perhaps matching TRBD2 (5 bases). The CDR3 contains 15 residues. Trimming pared 0 bases from V and 3 bases from J, leaving 12 bases between. The V gene's germline CDR1 is MGHRA and CDR2 YSYEKL. CDR3 coding DNA: TGCGCCAGCAGCCAAGATCCGGGGTATAACTACGAGCAGTACTTC. This gives the protein CASSQDPGYNYEQYF.

CDR3 amino acids: CAGTGGKNTEAFF. The CDR3 DNA reads TGTGCCGGAACCGGGGGGAAGAACACTGAAGCTTTCTTT. This sequence joins TRBV7-6 and TRBJ1-1; possibly TRBD1 for D (5 bases). This CDR3 has 13 amino acids. Germline assignment: CDR1 SGHVS and CDR2 FNYEAQ. V lost 11 bases and J lost 1, with 14 bases in between.

This chain uses TRBV6-6 with TRBJ1-1; D uncertain. V lost 3 bases, J lost 0 bases, and 8 bases lay in between. Germline loops: CDR1 MNHNY, CDR2 SVGAGI (reference sequence). CDR3 length: 14 residues. The DNA of the CDR3 is TGTGCCAGCAGTTATGGAGATATGAACACTGAAGCTTTCTTT. It specifies CASSYGDMNTEAFF.

The CDR3 bases are TGTGCCAGCAGCCAGGGGCCGACCTTCACCGAGCAGTACTTC. Its translation: CASSQGPTFTEQYF. V usage is TRBV3-1 (or the pseudogene TRBV3-2) and J usage is TRBJ2-7; D is possibly TRBD1 (5 bases). The CDR3 sequence is 14 residues long. The germline V and J ends were trimmed by 3 bases and 6 bases, with 15 bases remaining between them. The germline V gene encodes CDR1 LGHDT and CDR2 YNNKEL (reference sequence).

With respect to this clone: An end of the junction differs from the germline gene, which may be a read error. The chain is built from TRBV7-2 and TRBJ2-3; TRBD2 matches at 9 bases. The CDR3 sequence is 14 residues long. Germline V CDR1 and CDR2: SGHTA, FQGNSA. The CDR3 region has the DNA TGTGCCAGCAGTTTCGGGACTAGCAAAGATACGCAGTATTTT. Amino acid sequence: CASSFGTSKDTQYF.

The gene calls are TRBV27 and TRBJ2-1; TRBD1 agrees at 9 bases. CDR3 length: 16 amino acids. V lost 8 bases, J lost 7 bases, and 15 bases stayed unmatched. The germline V gene has CDR1 MNHEY and CDR2 SMNVEV (reference sequence). CDR3 sequence reads: CASALPGQGKRNEQFF. CDR3 bases: TGTGCCAGCGCTCTTCCGGGACAGGGAAAGAGGAATGAGCAGTTCTTC.

The V and J genes are TRBV29-1 and TRBJ2-7; TRBD1 aligns across 8 bases. The CDR3 length is 12 residues. Trimming cost V 7 bases and J 4 bases; bases outside gene matches: 6. CDR1 SQVTM and CDR2 ANQGSEA come from the germline V gene. The CDR3 bases are TGCAGCGCACGACAGGGGTTTTACGAGCAGTACTTC. Residues: CSARQGFYEQYF.

The chain employs TRBV11-3 and TRBJ2-7; 7 bases fit TRBD1. The junction had 7 bases not matched to a gene; V was cut back by 1 base and J by 4 bases. The CDR3 has 15 amino acids. Germline CDR1 is SGHNT and CDR2 is YENEEA. Written as DNA, the CDR3 is TGTGCCAGCAGCTTAGCGGGACAGCTCAGATACGAGCAGTACTTC. As protein: CASSLAGQLRYEQYF.

This chain connects TRBV24-1 to TRBJ1-6, with TRBD1 as a possible D gene (6 bases). From germline, CDR1 is KGHDR and CDR2 SFDVKD. V lost 7 bases and J 7 bases, leaving 10 bases between the germline ends. There are 13 residues in the CDR3. CDR3 coding DNA: TGTGCCACCAGCCGGGACAAGAATTCACCCCTCCACTTT. It yields the protein CATSRDKNSPLHF.

This chain connects TRBV6-1 to TRBJ1-2; 9 positions agree with TRBD1. Germline trimming cut 4 bases from V and 0 bases from J; bases unmatched to any gene: 0. CDR3 length: 14 amino acids. Germline V gene sequence: CDR1 MNHNS, CDR2 SASEGT. CDR3 loop: CASSGTGANYGYTF. CDR3 DNA: TGTGCCAGCAGTGGGACAGGGGCTAACTATGGCTACACCTTC.

This clone turned up a few times. This sequence joins TRBV7-8 and TRBJ1-2, with 11 bases identical to TRBD1. The CDR3 spans 15 residues. Germline V gene lookup returns CDR1 SGHVS and CDR2 FQNEAQ. Unmatched junction bases numbered 8, after V lost 5 bases and J lost 6 bases. The CDR3 sequence: CASSAMDRGPNGYTF. For the CDR3, the DNA is TGTGCCAGCAGCGCAATGGACAGGGGGCCGAATGGCTACACCTTC.

This chain joins TRBV6-6 and TRBJ2-1, with TRBD2 identical over 7 bases. V lost 2 bases to trimming and J lost 8 bases; unmatched junction nucleotides: 6. The CDR3 is made up of 14 amino acids. The germline V gene has CDR1 MNHNY and CDR2 SVGAGI (reference sequence). CDR3 bases: TGTGCCAGCAGTTACCGGCTAGCGGAGGATGAGCAGTTCTTC. Its translation is CASSYRLAEDEQFF.

V usage is TRBV7-2 and J usage is TRBJ2-1; tentative D call: TRBD2 (6 bases). The CDR3 runs to 14 residues. Germline V lookup: CDR1 SGHTA, CDR2 FQGNSA. Trimming removed 5 bases at V and 6 bases at J, with 14 bases between. The chain's CDR3 is CASSHRDFLNEQFF. The CDR3 bases are TGTGCCAGCAGCCACCGGGACTTCCTCAATGAGCAGTTCTTC.

The chain is built from TRBV5-6 and TRBJ1-3, with TRBD1 matching over 7 bases. Germline values: CDR1 SGHDT, CDR2 YYEEEE. V trimming: 4 bases; J trimming: 0 bases; junction bases outside the gene matches: 4. This CDR3 contains 15 residues. CDR3 bases: TGTGCCAGCAGCAGGGACAGAAACTCTGGAAACACCATATATTTT. Translating it yields CASSRDRNSGNTIYF.

V usage is TRBV7-9 and J usage is TRBJ2-5, with a possible D match to TRBD1 (6 bases). The CDR3 covers 17 residues. Germline CDR1 SEHNR, CDR2 FQNEAQ (reference sequence). Trimming stripped 5 bases from V and 5 bases from J, with 24 bases between. Here the CDR3 DNA reads TGTGCCAGCAGCGCCAAGTGGACAGTGGGGGTTTCGGAGACCCAGTACTTC. It specifies CASSAKWTVGVSETQYF.

The J gene is TRBJ1-5, the V gene TRBV7-3; TRBD1 matches 7 bases. CDR1 is SGHTA, CDR2 FQGTGA, per germline. V gave up 5 bases and J gave up 4 bases; unmatched junction bases: 5. The CDR3 contains 14 residues. The CDR3 spells CASSPTGPNQPQHF. The CDR3 bases are TGTGCCAGCAGCCCGACAGGGCCAAATCAGCCCCAGCATTTT.

The chain joins TRBV29-1 to TRBJ1-2, with 11 positions matching TRBD1. Germline V gene sequence: CDR1 SQVTM, CDR2 ANQGSEA. There are 15 residues in the CDR3. Trimming cost V 3 bases and J 4 bases; bases outside gene matches: 7. CDR3 region: CSVEDRGLGGYGYTF. The CDR3 DNA reads TGCAGCGTTGAGGACAGGGGGCTAGGAGGCTATGGCTACACCTTC.

The chain recombines TRBV19 with TRBJ1-5, with a possible D match to TRBD1 (5 bases). CDR3 length: 14 residues. V was trimmed by 8 bases and J by 6 bases, leaving 17 bases between them. CDR1 LNHDA and CDR2 SQIVND come from the germline V gene (reference sequence). The CDR3 protein is CASRGPGLSQPQHF. The CDR3 DNA follows: TGTGCCAGTCGTGGACCGGGACTAAGTCAGCCCCAGCATTTT.

V usage is TRBV11-3 and J usage is TRBJ1-1; TRBD1 aligns across 7 bases. Germline assignment: CDR1 SGHNT and CDR2 YENEEA. The CDR3 consists of 15 residues. With 5 bases clipped from V and 1 base from J, the junction kept 7 bases outside the gene matches. The CDR3: CASSPPTGWNTEAFF. In nucleotides, the CDR3 is TGTGCCAGCAGCCCCCCGACAGGGTGGAACACTGAAGCTTTCTTT. Full variable domain (missing parts from reference TRBV11-3 and TRBJ1-1): EAGVVQSPRYKIIEKKQPVAFWCNPISGHNTLYWYLQNLGQGPELLIRYENEEAVDDSQLPKDRFSAERLKGVDSTLKIQPAELGDSAVYLCASSPPTGWNTEAFFGQGTRLTVV.

The V and J genes are TRBV4-1 and TRBJ1-5, with D hard to call. The CDR3 is 17 residues long. The V end lost 0 bases, the J end lost 3 bases, and 15 bases lay between the germline ends. Germline V gene data show CDR1 as MGHRA and CDR2 as YSYEKL. The CDR3, as DNA: TGCGCCAGCAGCCAAGATTCCGAGGTCGTGGCCAATCAGCCCCAGCATTTT. As protein: CASSQDSEVVANQPQHF.

The chain uses TRBV7-9 and TRBJ1-1, with D unresolved. This CDR3 spans 13 amino acids. Germline V gene data show CDR1 as SEHNR and CDR2 as FQNEAQ (reference sequence). Trimming left V 5 bases short and J 1 base short, with 8 bases between. In DNA, the CDR3 is TGTGCCAGCAGCGATCGGGAGAACACTGAAGCTTTCTTT. Protein product: CASSDRENTEAFF. Based on the CDR3 plus reference TRBV7-9 and TRBJ1-1, the full variable domain is DTGVSQNPRHKITKRGQNVTFRCDPISEHNRLYWYRQTLGQGPEFLTYFQNEAQLEKSRLLSDRFSAERPKGSFSTLEIQRTEQGDSAMYLCASSDRENTEAFFGQGTRLTVV.

This chain connects TRBV6-2 or TRBV6-3 to TRBJ2-2, with D possibly matching TRBD1 (6 bases). Between the trimmed V and J ends, which lost 0 bases and 0 bases, there was a span of 11 bases. The CDR3 is 17 residues long. Germline V CDR1 and CDR2: MNHEY, SVGEGT. For the CDR3, the DNA is TGTGCCAGCAGTTACTCGGTGGGACACACGAACACCGGGGAGCTGTTTTTT. Translated: CASSYSVGHTNTGELFF.

The rearrangement joins TRBV9 to TRBJ1-5; D not resolved. V lost 3 bases to trimming and J lost 3 bases, with 13 bases between them. Germline V lookup: CDR1 SGDLS, CDR2 YYNGEE. The CDR3 is 15 residues long. CDR3 coding DNA: TGTGCCAGCAGCGCCGCGGGCAGCGACAATCAGCCCCAGCATTTT. Amino acids: CASSAAGSDNQPQHF.